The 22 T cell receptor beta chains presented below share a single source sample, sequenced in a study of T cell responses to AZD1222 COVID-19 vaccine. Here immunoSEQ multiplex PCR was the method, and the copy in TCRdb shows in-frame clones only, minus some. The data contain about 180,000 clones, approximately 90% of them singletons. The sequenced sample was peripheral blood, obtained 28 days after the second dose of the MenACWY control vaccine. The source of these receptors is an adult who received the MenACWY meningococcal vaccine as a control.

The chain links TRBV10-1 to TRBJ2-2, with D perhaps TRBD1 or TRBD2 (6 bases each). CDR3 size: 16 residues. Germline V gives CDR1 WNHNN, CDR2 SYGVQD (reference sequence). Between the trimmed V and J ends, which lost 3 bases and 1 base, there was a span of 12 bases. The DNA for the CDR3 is TGCGCCAGCAGTGATGGGGGGACATGGAACACCGGGGAGCTGTTTTTT. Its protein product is CASSDGGTWNTGELFF.

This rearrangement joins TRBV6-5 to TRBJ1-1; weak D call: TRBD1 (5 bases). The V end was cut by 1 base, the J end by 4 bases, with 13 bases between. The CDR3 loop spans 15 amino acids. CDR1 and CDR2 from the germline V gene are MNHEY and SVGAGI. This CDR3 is CASSYYGGGSTEAFF. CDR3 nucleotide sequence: TGTGCCAGCAGTTACTACGGCGGGGGTAGCACTGAAGCTTTCTTT.

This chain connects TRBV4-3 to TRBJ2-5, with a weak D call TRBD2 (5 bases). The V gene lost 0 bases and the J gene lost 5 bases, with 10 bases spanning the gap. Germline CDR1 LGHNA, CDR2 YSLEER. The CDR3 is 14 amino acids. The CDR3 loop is CASSQEPGIETQYF. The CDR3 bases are TGCGCCAGCAGCCAAGAGCCCGGGATTGAGACCCAGTACTTC.

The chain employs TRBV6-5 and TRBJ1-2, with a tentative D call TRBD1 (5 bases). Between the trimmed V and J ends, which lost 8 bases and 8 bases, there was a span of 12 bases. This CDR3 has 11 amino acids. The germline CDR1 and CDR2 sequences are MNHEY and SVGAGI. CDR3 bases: TGTGCCAGCTGCGGGGGTGGAGGCTACACCTTC. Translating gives CASCGGGGYTF.

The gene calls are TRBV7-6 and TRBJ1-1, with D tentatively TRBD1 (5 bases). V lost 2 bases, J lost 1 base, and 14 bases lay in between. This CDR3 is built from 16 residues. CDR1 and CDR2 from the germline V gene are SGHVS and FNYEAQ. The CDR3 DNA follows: TGTGCCAGCAGCTTAAAACGCCAGGGAGGGAACACTGAAGCTTTCTTT. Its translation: CASSLKRQGGNTEAFF.

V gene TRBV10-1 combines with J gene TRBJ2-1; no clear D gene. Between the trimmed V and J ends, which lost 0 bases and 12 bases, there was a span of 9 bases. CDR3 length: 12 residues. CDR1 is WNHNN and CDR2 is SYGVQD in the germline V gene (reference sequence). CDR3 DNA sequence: TGCGCCAGCAGTGAGTCGGGCCGGGTGCAGTTCTTC. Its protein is CASSESGRVQFF.

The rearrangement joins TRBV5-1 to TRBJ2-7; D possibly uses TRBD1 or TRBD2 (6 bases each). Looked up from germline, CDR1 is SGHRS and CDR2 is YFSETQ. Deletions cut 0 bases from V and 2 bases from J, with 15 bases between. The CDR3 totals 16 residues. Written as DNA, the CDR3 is TGCGCCAGCAGCTTGGCCGCGGGACAACCAACCTACGAGCAGTACTTC. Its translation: CASSLAAGQPTYEQYF.

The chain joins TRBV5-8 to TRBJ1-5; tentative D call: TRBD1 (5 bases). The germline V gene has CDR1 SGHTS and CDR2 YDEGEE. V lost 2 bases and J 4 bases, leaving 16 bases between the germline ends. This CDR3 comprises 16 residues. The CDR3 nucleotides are TGTGCCAGCAGCTTTACTCCCAGGGAGGGAAATCAGCCCCAGCATTTT. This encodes CASSFTPREGNQPQHF.

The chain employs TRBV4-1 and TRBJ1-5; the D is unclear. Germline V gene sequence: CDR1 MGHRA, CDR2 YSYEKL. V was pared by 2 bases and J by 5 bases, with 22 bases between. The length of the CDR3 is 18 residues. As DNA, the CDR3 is TGCGCCAGCAGCCAACCCCTTGGGCCCCTCGTATCGTATCAGCCCCAGCATTTT. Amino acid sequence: CASSQPLGPLVSYQPQHF.

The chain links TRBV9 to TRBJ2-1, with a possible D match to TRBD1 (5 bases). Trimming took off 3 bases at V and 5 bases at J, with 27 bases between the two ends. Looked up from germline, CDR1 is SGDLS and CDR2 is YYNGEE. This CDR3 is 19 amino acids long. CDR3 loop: CASSESRRPLRDGDNEQFF. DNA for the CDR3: TGTGCCAGCAGCGAATCCCGACGCCCACTCAGGGATGGGGACAATGAGCAGTTCTTC.

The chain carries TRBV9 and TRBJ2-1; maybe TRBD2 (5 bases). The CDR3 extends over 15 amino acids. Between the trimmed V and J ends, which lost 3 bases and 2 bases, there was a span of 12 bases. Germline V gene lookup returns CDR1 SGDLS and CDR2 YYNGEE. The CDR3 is CASSAAGSTYNEQFF. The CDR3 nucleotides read TGTGCCAGCAGCGCCGCTGGGAGCACCTACAATGAGCAGTTCTTC.

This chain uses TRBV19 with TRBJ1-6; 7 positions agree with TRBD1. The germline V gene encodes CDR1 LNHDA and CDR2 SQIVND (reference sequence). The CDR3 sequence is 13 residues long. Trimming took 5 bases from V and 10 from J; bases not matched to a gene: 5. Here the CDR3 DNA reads TGTGCCAGTAGTGCTACAGGGGAATCACCCCTCCACTTT. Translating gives CASSATGESPLHF.

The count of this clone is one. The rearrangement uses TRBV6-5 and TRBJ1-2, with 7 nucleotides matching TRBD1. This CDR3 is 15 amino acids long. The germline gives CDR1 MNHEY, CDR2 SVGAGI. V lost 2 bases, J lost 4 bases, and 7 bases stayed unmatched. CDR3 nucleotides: TGTGCCAGCAGTTACCGCCCGACAGGGACCTATGGCTACACCTTC. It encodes CASSYRPTGTYGYTF.

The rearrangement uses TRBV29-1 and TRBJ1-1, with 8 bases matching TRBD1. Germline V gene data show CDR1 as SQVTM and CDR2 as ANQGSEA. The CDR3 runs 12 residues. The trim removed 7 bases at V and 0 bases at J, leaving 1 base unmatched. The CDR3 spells CSAGGLNTEAFF. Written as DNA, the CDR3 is TGCAGCGCAGGGGGCCTGAACACTGAAGCTTTCTTT.

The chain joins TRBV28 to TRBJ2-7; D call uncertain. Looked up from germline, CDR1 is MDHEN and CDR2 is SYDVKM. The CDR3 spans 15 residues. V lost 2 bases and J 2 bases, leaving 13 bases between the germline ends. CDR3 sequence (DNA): TGTGCCAGCAGTTTAGGGTCGGACCGCGCCTACGAGCAGTACTTC. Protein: CASSLGSDRAYEQYF.

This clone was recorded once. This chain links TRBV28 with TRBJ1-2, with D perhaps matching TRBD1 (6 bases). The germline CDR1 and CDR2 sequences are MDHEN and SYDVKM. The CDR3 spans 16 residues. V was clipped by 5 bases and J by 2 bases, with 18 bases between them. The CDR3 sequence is CASSPSLGTRNYGYTF. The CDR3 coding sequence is TGTGCCAGCAGTCCGTCACTCGGGACAAGGAACTATGGCTACACCTTC.

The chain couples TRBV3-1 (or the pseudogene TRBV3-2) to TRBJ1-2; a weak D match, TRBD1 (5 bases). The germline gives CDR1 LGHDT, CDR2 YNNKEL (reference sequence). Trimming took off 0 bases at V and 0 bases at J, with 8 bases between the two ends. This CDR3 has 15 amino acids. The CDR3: CASSQEGLTNYGYTF. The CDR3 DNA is TGTGCCAGCAGCCAAGAGGGGCTAACTAACTATGGCTACACCTTC.

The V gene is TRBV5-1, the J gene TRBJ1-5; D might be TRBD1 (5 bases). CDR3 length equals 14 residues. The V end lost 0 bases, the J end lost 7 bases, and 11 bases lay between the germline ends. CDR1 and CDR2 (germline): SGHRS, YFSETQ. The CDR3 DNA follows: TGCGCCAGCAGCTTGGTCGGGGACGGGCAGCCCCAGCATTTT. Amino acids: CASSLVGDGQPQHF.

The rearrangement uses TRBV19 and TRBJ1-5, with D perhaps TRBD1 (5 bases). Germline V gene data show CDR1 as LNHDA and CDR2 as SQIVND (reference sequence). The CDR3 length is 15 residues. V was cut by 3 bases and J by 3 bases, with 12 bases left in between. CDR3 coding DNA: TGTGCCAGTAGTATTTTTGACAGCCCCAATCAGCCCCAGCATTTT. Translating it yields CASSIFDSPNQPQHF.

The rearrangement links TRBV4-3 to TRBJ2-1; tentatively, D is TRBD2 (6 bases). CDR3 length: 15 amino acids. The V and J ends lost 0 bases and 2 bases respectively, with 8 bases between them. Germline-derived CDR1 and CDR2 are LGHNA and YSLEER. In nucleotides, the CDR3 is TGCGCCAGCAGCCAAGATAGCGGAGCCTACAATGAGCAGTTCTTC. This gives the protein CASSQDSGAYNEQFF.

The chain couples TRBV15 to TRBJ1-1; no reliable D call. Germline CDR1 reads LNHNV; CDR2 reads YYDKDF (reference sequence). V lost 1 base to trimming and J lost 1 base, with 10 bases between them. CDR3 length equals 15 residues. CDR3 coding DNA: TGTGCCACCAGCAGAGGTCTACAGCAGAACACTGAAGCTTTCTTT. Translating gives CATSRGLQQNTEAFF.

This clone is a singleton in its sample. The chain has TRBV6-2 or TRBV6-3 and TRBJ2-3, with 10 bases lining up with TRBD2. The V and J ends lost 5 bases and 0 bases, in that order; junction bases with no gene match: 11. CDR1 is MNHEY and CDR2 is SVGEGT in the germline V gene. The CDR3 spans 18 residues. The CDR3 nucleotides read TGTGCCAGCAGTCCCCTAGGGCTAGCGGGGGCCAGCACAGATACGCAGTATTTT. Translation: CASSPLGLAGASTDTQYF.